The entry that follows covers one T cell receptor (beta chain) sequence. It has no known antigen specificity. No quality values exist for individual bases; no much larger clone is one base distant. This record belongs to a study of T cell responses to AZD1222 COVID-19 vaccine (dated by TCRdb to the early 2020s). Background on the whole study: TCR sequencing was performed for 233 trial participants, of whom some 200 were given two doses of AZD1222 and around 26 were given two doses of MenACWY control vaccine. Trial participants were enrolled by age into subgroups of 18-55, 56-69 and 70-plus years, and roughly 150, 30 and 60 TCR-sequenced participants, respectively, were included in these subgroups.

Summary of the overall study and its limitations: Only six AZD1222 recipients were SARS-CoV-2 seropositive at baseline, limiting conclusions about previously exposed vaccinees. Participants were mostly white British and included more females than males, and it was suggested by the authors that clonal diversity may have been underestimated. The 56-69-year group was small, and its depth increase did not reach significance, likely because of low power. The whole spike protein was spanned by vaccine-associated CD4 TCRs, and dominant responses were seen in regions 160-218 and 743-854. Spike-specific TCR breadth and depth rose significantly after two AZD1222 doses compared with day 0 and with MenACWY recipients. Reportedly, close to half of the unique spike-specific TCRs recognized epitopes lying outside the regions that are mutated in the B.1.351 and B.1.1.7 variants. Because no day 14 peak-response samples were available, the repertoires could be characterized only after the peak T cell response.

The CDR3 regions of human TCRbeta chains were subjected to immunosequencing. The authors' pipeline ran thus. TCRs in the repertoires were compared against a reference library of SARS-CoV-2-specific TCRs that had been generated with the MIRA antigen-specificity platform. Breadth meant the fraction of unique TCRs that were SARS-CoV-2-associated, whereas depth meant the fraction of total T cells that were SARS-CoV-2-associated. Each spike-specific TCR was assigned to its reactive spike region and to a CD4 or CD8 class using the MIRA data. Log10-transformed breadth and depth values were compared by one-way ANOVA with Sidak's multiple comparisons tests. Entries here come from immuneACCESS through TCRdb and include only in-frame sequences with V and J called. Some clones fail to appear in such tables; in the studies checked, an unresolved V gene covers under half of the shortfall, and the cause of the remainder is unknown. D and trimming come from the DNA, and the V and J calls and clone size come from that table. Recorded for this sample are over 130,000 clones; 92% of them occurred a single time. The ten largest clones represent approximately 3.4% of the sample.

The CDR3 runs 12 amino acids, cysteine and phenylalanine included. Only the CDR3 region is kept as DNA, spanning 36 bases read in frame from base 1. Between the V and J ends, shortened by 7 bases and 1 base respectively, the junction contains 7 bases. The time point label, as the study defines it: about 28 days (+/-7) after the second vaccine dose. Because spike-specific TCR depth and breadth did not differ between the two schedules, AZD1222 recipients who got a second dose at roughly 4 weeks were pooled with those who got a second dose at roughly 12 weeks. Samples from vaccinated people were obtained from the UK trials COV001 and COV002, which included a single-blind randomized controlled phase 2/3 trial of AZD1222 (ChAdOx1 nCoV-19) in healthy adults. Trial participant PBMC samples were collected at day 0 and day 28 after the second dose for TCRbeta chain sequencing.

The sample consisted of peripheral blood, taken 28 days after the second AZD1222 dose. The receptor's source is an adult who received the AZD1222 COVID-19 vaccine. The chain couples TRBV12-3 or TRBV12-4 to TRBJ1-2; no D gene is confidently identified. The bases are TGTGCCAGCACCAGGAGTAACTATGGCTACACCTTC. Translated, this is CASTRSNYGYTF.